This T cell receptor (beta chain) is from a study of Graves' ophthalmopathy and Graves' hyperthyroidism. Study outcomes and limitations: In predicting ophthalmopathy progression, the model reached about 71% sensitivity and under 75% specificity. Blood also harbored most expanded thyroid clonotypes above 0.001 frequency.

From fresh peripheral blood, 8 to 10 ml in volume, the PBMCs were obtained. CDR3 length equals 13 residues. V lost 3 bases and J lost 4, with 8 bases in between. From germline, CDR1 is KGHDR and CDR2 SFDVKD. Amplification from RNA transcripts yielded the TCR beta CDR3 regions. Second-round multiplex PCR came after a first-round RT-PCR that employed HTBI primers. TCRdb re-called the multiplex PCR reads through MiXCR, storing one row per CDR3 protein. The table has hundreds of thousands of distinct CDR3 sequences, 40% to 50% seen once. This clonotype was counted a few times. What it recognizes is unknown.

This rearrangement joins TRBV24-1 to TRBJ1-2; no reliable D call. This TCR derives from an adult man with Graves' ophthalmopathy. Material: peripheral blood. CDR3: CATSDDYSYGYTF. The CDR3 coding sequence is TGTGCCACCAGTGATGACTACAGCTATGGCTACACCTTC.